This is a list of T cell receptor beta chains from one sample in a study of T cells in localized non-small cell lung cancer. Generated by immunoSEQ multiplex PCR, the TCRdb table keeps only in-frame clones and is missing some. There are tens of thousands of clones in the sample; approximately 77% occur only once, and about a sixth lies in the top ten. This material consisted of peripheral blood, taken before any cancer treatment. The receptors come from a man aged 40-75 years with stage I squamous cell lung carcinoma. Each CDR3 is given with its conserved first and last residue. Fields, in order: clone size, D gene, J gene, V gene, CDR3 protein, CDR3 DNA. D genes are given only for firm matches. Size values are once, few and many counts, or a class for expanded clones, and some rows have none.

size: NA; D: TRBD1; J: TRBJ2-2; V: TRBV2; CDR3: CASSGQGIGELFF; DNA: TGTGCCAGCAGTGGACAGGGGATCGGGGAGCTGTTTTTT
size: NA; D: NA; J: TRBJ1-1; V: TRBV7-2; CDR3: CASSSLPSPNTEAFF; DNA: TGTGCCAGCAGCTCTCTCCCGTCCCCGAACACTGAAGCTTTCTTT
size: NA; D: TRBD2; J: TRBJ2-1; V: TRBV19; CDR3: CASSIQGLAGGSYNEQFF; DNA: TGTGCCAGTAGTATCCAGGGACTAGCGGGGGGGTCCTACAATGAGCAGTTCTTC
size: NA; D: TRBD1; J: TRBJ1-3; V: TRBV18; CDR3: CASSRGQAGNTIYF; DNA: TGTGCCAGCTCACGGGGACAGGCTGGAAACACCATATATTTT
size: few; D: NA; J: TRBJ1-3; V: TRBV27; CDR3: CASSPYPPLGNTIYF; DNA: TGTGCCAGCAGTCCCTACCCCCCACTTGGAAACACCATATATTTT
size: NA; D: NA; J: TRBJ2-3; V: TRBV18; CDR3: CASSPGTGVADTQYF; DNA: TGTGCCAGCTCACCTGGCACGGGGGTGGCAGATACGCAGTATTTT
size: NA; D: TRBD2; J: TRBJ2-3; V: TRBV4-1; CDR3: CASSHQAGASTDTQYF; DNA: TGCGCCAGCAGCCATCAAGCGGGGGCATCCACAGATACGCAGTATTTT
size: few; D: NA; J: TRBJ1-6; V: TRBV7-2; CDR3: CASSLAWGDSPLHF; DNA: TGTGCCAGCAGCTTAGCGTGGGGTGATTCACCCCTCCACTTT
size: NA; D: NA; J: TRBJ2-7; V: TRBV28; CDR3: CASVPAGPSYEQYF; DNA: TGTGCCAGCGTACCGGCAGGTCCATCCTACGAGCAGTACTTC
size: NA; D: TRBD1; J: TRBJ1-1; V: TRBV9; CDR3: CASSTGADRGPNTEAFF; DNA: TGTGCCAGCAGCACCGGAGCGGACAGGGGGCCGAACACTGAAGCTTTCTTT
size: few; D: NA; J: TRBJ2-5; V: TRBV4-1; CDR3: CASSRLPQETQYF; DNA: TGCGCCAGCAGCCGCCTACCTCAAGAGACCCAGTACTTC
size: NA; D: NA; J: TRBJ1-1; V: TRBV7-8; CDR3: CASSLGGTAEAFF; DNA: TGTGCCAGCAGCTTAGGAGGGACGGCCGAAGCTTTCTTT
size: NA; D: TRBD1; J: TRBJ1-1; V: TRBV29-1; CDR3: CSVQQGVTEAFF; DNA: TGCAGCGTTCAACAGGGGGTCACTGAAGCTTTCTTT
size: once; D: NA; J: TRBJ1-1; V: TRBV5-1; CDR3: CASMAGENTEAFF; DNA: TGCGCCAGCATGGCAGGGGAGAACACTGAAGCTTTCTTT
size: NA; D: TRBD1; J: TRBJ2-7; V: TRBV5-1; CDR3: CASSSGQGSYEQYF; DNA: TGCGCCAGCAGCTCGGGACAGGGGTCCTACGAGCAGTACTTC
size: NA; D: NA; J: TRBJ1-1; V: TRBV5-1; CDR3: CASSPGQTVEAFF; DNA: TGCGCCAGCAGCCCGGGTCAGACCGTTGAAGCTTTCTTT
size: NA; D: NA; J: TRBJ2-5; V: TRBV7-9; CDR3: CASSPSSSGLQETQYF; DNA: TGTGCCAGCAGCCCGTCCTCCTCCGGCTTACAAGAGACCCAGTACTTC
size: few; D: TRBD2; J: TRBJ2-3; V: TRBV7-9; CDR3: CASSKVVAGSLDTQYF; DNA: TGTGCCAGCAGCAAGGTGGTAGCGGGGAGCCTAGATACGCAGTATTTT
size: NA; D: NA; J: TRBJ1-1; V: TRBV5-5; CDR3: CASSLGPSMNTEAFF; DNA: TGTGCCAGCAGCTTGGGTCCGAGTATGAACACTGAAGCTTTCTTT
size: once; D: TRBD1; J: TRBJ1-5; V: TRBV7-6; CDR3: CASSPGQGGNQPQHF; DNA: TGTGCCAGCAGCCCAGGACAGGGAGGAAATCAGCCCCAGCATTTT
size: NA; D: TRBD1; J: TRBJ1-1; V: TRBV18; CDR3: CASSLGTGKNTEAFF; DNA: TGTGCCAGCTCACTGGGGACAGGGAAGAACACTGAAGCTTTCTTT
size: NA; D: NA; J: TRBJ1-3; V: TRBV6-6; CDR3: CASSLQRGNTIYF; DNA: TGTGCCAGCAGCCTTCAGCGAGGAAACACCATATATTTT
size: NA; D: NA; J: TRBJ2-5; V: TRBV6-5; CDR3: CASSYGPGAETQYF; DNA: TGTGCCAGCAGTTACGGGCCGGGAGCAGAGACCCAGTACTTC
size: NA; D: TRBD2; J: TRBJ2-3; V: TRBV6-6; CDR3: CASSSRGGTSGAPQYF; DNA: TGTGCCAGCAGTTCCCGGGGGGGGACTAGCGGGGCTCCGCAGTATTTT
size: NA; D: NA; J: TRBJ2-5; V: TRBV30; CDR3: CAWSGPVPETQYF; DNA: TGTGCCTGGAGTGGTCCTGTCCCAGAGACCCAGTACTTC
size: NA; D: NA; J: TRBJ2-1; V: TRBV5-1; CDR3: CASSLAPLQGEQFF; DNA: TGCGCCAGCAGCTTAGCCCCCCTACAGGGAGAGCAGTTCTTC
size: NA; D: NA; J: TRBJ1-1; V: TRBV2; CDR3: CASSGGRLNTEAFF; DNA: TGTGCCAGCAGTGGGGGACGGTTGAACACTGAAGCTTTCTTT
size: once; D: NA; J: TRBJ2-1; V: TRBV30; CDR3: CAWSIGKSFSYNEQFF; DNA: TGTGCCTGGAGTATTGGTAAATCTTTCTCCTACAATGAGCAGTTCTTC
size: NA; D: NA; J: TRBJ2-7; V: TRBV21-1; CDR3: CASSKDYEQYF; DNA: TGTGCCAGCAGCAAGGACTACGAGCAGTACTTC
size: NA; D: NA; J: TRBJ1-1; V: TRBV27; CDR3: CASSRGQFNTEAFF; DNA: TGTGCCAGCAGTCGCGGACAGTTCAACACTGAAGCTTTCTTT
size: NA; D: NA; J: TRBJ1-2; V: TRBV28; CDR3: CASSLAGVGGYTF; DNA: TGTGCCAGCAGTTTAGCGGGGGTTGGTGGCTACACCTTC
size: NA; D: NA; J: TRBJ1-6; V: TRBV6-5; CDR3: CASSSVNSPLHF; DNA: TGTGCCAGCAGCTCTGTGAATTCACCCCTCCACTTT
size: NA; D: NA; J: TRBJ2-3; V: TRBV11-3; CDR3: CASSFSGTDTQYF; DNA: TGTGCCAGCAGCTTCAGCGGCACAGATACGCAGTATTTT
size: once; D: TRBD1; J: TRBJ1-2; V: TRBV6-5; CDR3: CASRRQGANYGYTF; DNA: TGTGCCAGCAGGAGACAGGGGGCCAACTATGGCTACACCTTC
size: NA; D: TRBD2; J: TRBJ2-3; V: TRBV7-2; CDR3: CASSSMGGLAADTQYF; DNA: TGTGCCAGCAGCTCGATGGGGGGACTAGCAGCAGATACGCAGTATTTT
size: NA; D: TRBD1; J: TRBJ1-1; V: TRBV9; CDR3: CASSVALDRGRAFF; DNA: TGTGCCAGCAGCGTAGCTCTGGACAGGGGGCGAGCTTTCTTT
size: NA; D: NA; J: TRBJ1-4; V: TRBV4-2; CDR3: CASSQDWGAEMLRSEKLFF; DNA: TGTGCCAGCAGCCAAGATTGGGGGGCGGAAATGCTAAGGTCTGAAAAACTGTTTTTT
size: once; D: TRBD1; J: TRBJ1-5; V: TRBV2; CDR3: CASSPTGGSNQPQHF; DNA: TGTGCCAGCAGCCCGACAGGGGGTAGCAATCAGCCCCAGCATTTT
size: NA; D: NA; J: TRBJ1-2; V: TRBV7-2; CDR3: CASSSRTGGYTF; DNA: TGTGCCAGCAGCTCCCGAACAGGTGGCTACACCTTC
size: once; D: NA; J: TRBJ1-5; V: TRBV5-4; CDR3: CVSSSDGYSNQPQHF; DNA: TGTGTCAGCAGCTCGGACGGGTATAGCAATCAGCCCCAGCATTTT
size: few; D: NA; J: TRBJ1-5; V: TRBV28; CDR3: CASSSGALSNQPQHF; DNA: TGTGCCAGCAGCTCAGGGGCGCTTAGCAATCAGCCCCAGCATTTT
size: NA; D: NA; J: TRBJ1-1; V: TRBV7-6; CDR3: CASSLGGDGTEAFF; DNA: TGTGCCAGCAGCTTAGGTGGCGATGGGACTGAAGCTTTCTTT
size: NA; D: NA; J: TRBJ1-6; V: TRBV28; CDR3: CASSTGFAIYGYNSPLHF; DNA: TGTGCCAGCAGTACAGGATTCGCAATATACGGCTATAATTCACCCCTCCACTTT
size: few; D: NA; J: TRBJ1-6; V: TRBV7-9; CDR3: CASSSRTTLDSPLHF; DNA: TGTGCCAGCAGCTCCCGGACAACCTTGGATTCACCCCTCCACTTT
size: NA; D: NA; J: TRBJ2-7; V: TRBV5-8; CDR3: CASSVTGVREQYF; DNA: TGTGCCAGCAGCGTGACCGGGGTTCGCGAGCAGTACTTC
size: NA; D: NA; J: TRBJ1-2; V: TRBV6-6; CDR3: CASSSFRGYYGYTF; DNA: TGTGCCAGCAGTTCATTTAGGGGATACTATGGCTACACCTTC
size: NA; D: NA; J: TRBJ1-1; V: TRBV19; CDR3: CASSTRMTEAFF; DNA: TGTGCCAGTAGTACCCGGATGACTGAAGCTTTCTTT
size: NA; D: NA; J: TRBJ1-1; V: TRBV29-1; CDR3: CSVGKPQGNTEAFF; DNA: TGCAGCGTTGGAAAACCACAGGGAAACACTGAAGCTTTCTTT
size: NA; D: TRBD1; J: TRBJ2-2; V: TRBV18; CDR3: CASSPWTGGRNTGELFF; DNA: TGTGCCAGCTCACCATGGACAGGGGGACGGAACACCGGGGAGCTGTTTTTT
size: NA; D: NA; J: TRBJ2-3; V: TRBV28; CDR3: CASSLDERYGDTQYF; DNA: TGTGCCAGCAGTTTAGACGAACGATACGGGGATACGCAGTATTTT
size: NA; D: NA; J: TRBJ2-7; V: TRBV6-5; CDR3: CASRRNGAYEQYF; DNA: TGTGCCAGCAGACGCAACGGAGCCTACGAGCAGTACTTC
size: NA; D: TRBD1; J: TRBJ2-4; V: TRBV11-2; CDR3: CASSSSLDRLNIQYF; DNA: TGTGCCAGCAGCAGTTCATTGGACAGGTTGAACATTCAGTACTTC
size: NA; D: NA; J: TRBJ2-3; V: TRBV2; CDR3: CASTKRGAPDTQYF; DNA: TGTGCCAGCACCAAGAGGGGCGCCCCAGATACGCAGTATTTT